This entry lists 24 T cell receptor beta chains sequenced from one sample in a study of radiation and T cells in renal cell carcinoma (dated by TCRdb to about 2020). Library preparation was by the immunoSEQ multiplex PCR assay. The table comes from immuneACCESS by way of TCRdb, which keeps in-frame sequences with V and J called. Part of the clones is missing from these tables; in studies checked, under half for an unresolved V gene and the rest for unknown reasons. Within this sample are about 23,000 clones, with nearly 55% of them counted one time only. Less than 25% of the sample rests with the top ten. Reading the label with the study, this specimen's time point is: tumor resected at nephrectomy. The sample's treatment or condition label, in plain terms: treatment-naive control, cytoreductive nephrectomy. The sequences come from tumor tissue, collected from a patient whose treatment was nephrectomy without radiotherapy. The receptors here all came from a human donor with renal cell carcinoma.

This chain uses TRBV29-1 with TRBJ2-3; TRBD2 aligns across 10 bases. The ends lost 7 bases at V and 1 base at J; junction bases unmatched: 8. This CDR3 contains 15 residues. The germline gives CDR1 SQVTM, CDR2 ANQGSEA. CDR3 nucleotide sequence: TGCAGCGCCAGCGGGGGGGGAGGCGGCACAGATACGCAGTATTTT. Translation gives CSASGGGGGTDTQYF.

This rearrangement joins TRBV27 to TRBJ1-3; D may be TRBD1 (6 bases). Germline V gives CDR1 MNHEY, CDR2 SMNVEV (reference sequence). CDR3 size: 17 residues. The V gene lost 4 bases and the J gene lost 0 bases, with 16 bases spanning the gap. CDR3 nucleotides: TGTGCCAGCAGTTCCGTTCGGGGGCCGATCTCTGGAAACACCATATATTTT. This codes for CASSSVRGPISGNTIYF.

A few counts support this clone. This chain connects TRBV10-3 to TRBJ2-1; TRBD1 aligns across 9 bases. Looked up from germline, CDR1 is ENHRY and CDR2 is SYGVKD. V lost 7 bases to trimming and J lost 4 bases; unmatched junction nucleotides: 8. The CDR3 has 15 residues. The CDR3 DNA reads as TGTGCCATCACCGACCGGGACAGGGCATACAATGAGCAGTTCTTC. It codes for CAITDRDRAYNEQFF.

The chain uses TRBV7-2 and TRBJ1-2, with D perhaps TRBD1 (5 bases). The germline V gene has CDR1 SGHTA and CDR2 FQGNSA. The V gene lost 5 bases and the J gene lost 7 bases, with 23 bases spanning the gap. CDR3 length: 16 amino acids. DNA of the CDR3: TGTGCCAGCAGCGAAAGCAAACAGCGGAAGGGGAGTGGCTACACCTTC. It translates to CASSESKQRKGSGYTF.

The genes are TRBV9 and TRBJ2-2; unclear D gene. Germline values: CDR1 SGDLS, CDR2 YYNGEE. The CDR3 is 17 residues long. The V end lost 4 bases, the J end lost 0 bases, and 16 bases lay between the germline ends. The CDR3 region has the DNA TGTGCCAGCAGCACCCCCGCAGTTCGGACGAACACCGGGGAGCTGTTTTTT. Its translation: CASSTPAVRTNTGELFF. The full variable domain, its missing parts supplied by reference TRBV9 and TRBJ2-2, is DSGVTQTPKHLITATGQRVTLRCSPRSGDLSVYWYQQSLDQGLQFLIQYYNGEERAKGNILERFSAQQFPDLHSELNLSSLELGDSALYFCASSTPAVRTNTGELFFGEGSRLTVL.

This clone showed up just a few times. The chain employs TRBV30 and TRBJ1-6, with a possible D match to TRBD1 (6 bases). Per the germline V gene, CDR1 is GTSNPN and CDR2 is SVGIG (reference sequence). Trimming took 2 bases from V and 7 from J, leaving 12 bases between them. The CDR3 totals 14 residues. Written as DNA, the CDR3 is TGTGCCTGGAGTCTTACAGGGACAAATTCACCCCTCCACTTT. Protein: CAWSLTGTNSPLHF.

The table lists this clone with a few counts. The rearrangement uses TRBV6-1 and TRBJ2-7, with D unresolved. The V gene lost 2 bases and the J gene lost 4 bases, with 15 bases spanning the gap. This CDR3 is built from 15 residues. Germline loops: CDR1 MNHNS, CDR2 SASEGT. This chain's CDR3 is CASSETSTATYEQYF. The CDR3 DNA reads TGTGCCAGCAGTGAAACCAGCACGGCGACGTACGAGCAGTACTTC.

V and J are TRBV7-8 and TRBJ2-7; D may match TRBD1 or TRBD2 (5 bases each). Trimming shortened V by 0 bases and J by 1 base, and 13 bases separated the two germline ends. CDR1 and CDR2 from the germline V gene are SGHVS and FQNEAQ. This CDR3 spans 16 amino acids. In DNA form, the CDR3 reads TGTGCCAGCAGCTTAGCCCGGGACGGAGAGTCCTACGAGCAGTACTTC. Translated, it gives CASSLARDGESYEQYF.

The chain combines TRBV11-1 with TRBJ1-6; 7 positions agree with TRBD1. The CDR3 has 16 amino acids. Germline CDR1 and CDR2: SGHAT and FQDESV (reference sequence). V trimming: 0 bases; J trimming: 7 bases; junction bases outside the gene matches: 6. CDR3 amino acids: CASSLAGTALNSPLHF. CDR3 DNA sequence: TGTGCCAGCAGCTTAGCCGGGACAGCACTCAATTCACCCCTCCACTTT. Variable domain in full (rest from reference TRBV11-1 and TRBJ1-6): EAEVAQSPRYKITEKSQAVAFWCDPISGHATLYWYRQILGQGPELLVQFQDESVVDDSQLPKDRFSAERLKGVDSTLKIQPAELGDSAMYLCASSLAGTALNSPLHFGNGTRLTVT.

This clone has more than one count but fewer than ten. The chain carries TRBV6-5 and TRBJ1-2, with D perhaps matching TRBD1 (6 bases). This CDR3 spans 13 amino acids. Germline CDR1 reads MNHEY; CDR2 reads SVGAGI. V lost 6 bases, J lost 4 bases, and 12 bases lay in between. The CDR3 sequence: CASRRQEIYGYTF. The DNA for the CDR3 is TGTGCCAGCAGGCGACAGGAGATCTATGGCTACACCTTC.

This clone was observed a handful of times. The chain joins TRBV30 to TRBJ1-1; D is unclear. This CDR3 is 13 amino acids long. CDR1 and CDR2 (germline): GTSNPN, SVGIG (reference sequence). V shed 4 bases and J shed 2 bases, with 11 bases lying between them. CDR3 sequence: CAWTPQRNTEAFF. In nucleotides, the CDR3 is TGTGCCTGGACCCCCCAGAGAAACACTGAAGCTTTCTTT.

This clone has a handful of counts. The rearrangement joins TRBV12-5 to TRBJ1-1; 7 bases agree with TRBD1. CDR3 length: 16 residues. V gave up 4 bases and J gave up 0 bases; unmatched junction bases: 8. Germline values: CDR1 LGHNT, CDR2 FRNRAP. This CDR3 is CASGYTGDGMNTEAFF. CDR3 bases: TGTGCTAGTGGTTATACAGGGGATGGGATGAACACTGAAGCTTTCTTT.

This clone was seen a single time. V usage is TRBV2 and J usage is TRBJ2-7; a possible D gene is TRBD2 (5 bases). The germline V gene encodes CDR1 SNHLY and CDR2 FYNNEI. There are 13 residues in the CDR3. Trimming left V 6 bases short and J 6 bases short, with 15 bases between. The CDR3 protein is CASRVPDSGEQYF. CDR3 sequence (DNA): TGTGCCAGCAGAGTCCCGGACTCCGGCGAGCAGTACTTC.

The chain links TRBV7-2 to TRBJ1-1; perhaps TRBD1 as D (5 bases). Germline values: CDR1 SGHTA, CDR2 FQGNSA. The CDR3 loop spans 13 amino acids. V shed 6 bases and J shed 4 bases, with 12 bases lying between them. CDR3 amino acids: CASSRTGTTEAFF. The CDR3 coding sequence is TGTGCCAGCAGTCGGACGGGGACCACTGAAGCTTTCTTT.

By sample fraction, this clone is medium-sized (0.01 to 0.1%). The rearrangement joins TRBV7-6 to TRBJ1-1; D uncertain. The germline CDR1 and CDR2 sequences are SGHVS and FNYEAQ. The CDR3 is 14 amino acids. The ends were cut back, 5 bases at V and 0 bases at J, with 10 bases in the middle. The CDR3 here is CASSVGSMNTEAFF. CDR3 DNA: TGTGCCAGCAGCGTCGGGAGCATGAACACTGAAGCTTTCTTT. The variable domain in full, with the rest retrieved from reference TRBV7-6 and TRBJ1-1, is GAGVSQSPRYKVTKRGQDVALRCDPISGHVSLYWYRQALGQGPEFLTYFNYEAQQDKSGLPNDRFSAERPEGSISTLTIQRTEQRDSAMYRCASSVGSMNTEAFFGQGTRLTVV.

The table lists this clone with a few counts. The chain links TRBV9 to TRBJ2-3, with 11 bases identical to TRBD2. The CDR3 is 15 residues long. V dropped 7 bases and J dropped 4; count of bases not matched to a gene: 8. CDR1 and CDR2 from the germline V gene are SGDLS and YYNGEE. CDR3 sequence (DNA): TGTGCCAGCGGAGTGAGTAGCGGGGGGGCAGATACGCAGTATTTT. It codes for CASGVSSGGADTQYF.

This clone was counted between two and nine times. CDR3 coding DNA: TGCAGCGTCTCGGCGGGGGACACTGAAGCTTTCTTT. Translating it yields CSVSAGDTEAFF. The chain recombines TRBV29-1 with TRBJ1-1, with a weak D call TRBD1 (5 bases). Trimming cost V 6 bases and J 3 bases, with 11 bases left between them. The germline gives CDR1 SQVTM, CDR2 ANQGSEA. This CDR3 region has 12 residues.

V and J are TRBV18 and TRBJ1-1; weak D call: TRBD1 (6 bases). The CDR3 covers 14 residues. V was pared by 4 bases and J by 1 base, with 10 bases between. Germline CDR1 is KGHSH and CDR2 is LQKENI. CDR3 residues: CASSLGTQNTEAFF. The CDR3 bases are TGTGCCAGCTCACTAGGGACACAGAACACTGAAGCTTTCTTT.

V gene TRBV2 combines with J gene TRBJ1-1; D call uncertain. Looked up from germline, CDR1 is SNHLY and CDR2 is FYNNEI. With 2 bases removed from V and 1 base from J, the gap between germline ends came to 8 bases. The CDR3 spans 14 residues. CDR3 nucleotide sequence: TGTGCCAGCAGTGAACGGGCGCCGAACACTGAAGCTTTCTTT. This sequence encodes CASSERAPNTEAFF.

This clone has at least ten counts. This chain connects TRBV18 to TRBJ1-1; D remains ambiguous. The germline gives CDR1 KGHSH, CDR2 LQKENI. The V and J ends lost 2 bases and 3 bases respectively, with 7 bases between them. CDR3 length: 13 amino acids. CDR3 DNA: TGTGCCAGCTCACCAATGCAATACACTGAAGCTTTCTTT. This codes for CASSPMQYTEAFF.

This clone was found once. The V call is TRBV19, the J call TRBJ1-2; D call uncertain. Germline loops: CDR1 LNHDA, CDR2 SQIVND (reference sequence). This CDR3 region has 16 residues. V lost 0 bases and J lost 7, with 18 bases in between. The CDR3 DNA follows: TGTGCCAGTAGTATAGATCTATTTGACAATTGGGGTGGCTACACCTTC. Its protein is CASSIDLFDNWGGYTF.

The gene calls are TRBV10-3 and TRBJ2-1, with D possibly being TRBD2 (5 bases). Germline V gives CDR1 ENHRY, CDR2 SYGVKD. Trimming stripped 2 bases from V and 9 bases from J, with 11 bases between. This CDR3 contains 13 residues. The CDR3 reads CAISESGGGEQFF. The CDR3 nucleotides are TGTGCCATCAGTGAGAGCGGCGGAGGTGAGCAGTTCTTC.

The V and J genes are TRBV30 and TRBJ2-7; no definite D call. Germline CDR1 is GTSNPN and CDR2 is SVGIG (reference sequence). The CDR3 loop spans 16 amino acids. Deletions cut 0 bases from V and 1 base from J, with 16 bases between. CDR3 protein: CAWSVRRSMRSYEQYF. The CDR3, as DNA: TGTGCCTGGAGTGTAAGGCGGTCGATGAGGTCCTACGAGCAGTACTTC.

This clone is classed as medium-sized. The chain employs TRBV27 and TRBJ1-2; D is perhaps TRBD1 (6 bases). Trimming removed 1 base at V and 4 bases at J, with 13 bases between. CDR1 MNHEY and CDR2 SMNVEV come from the germline V gene (reference sequence). The CDR3 has 15 residues. CDR3 bases: TGTGCCAGCAGTTTATTTTCAGGGGTTAGCTATGGCTACACCTTC. Protein sequence: CASSLFSGVSYGYTF.